Shown below are 15 T cell receptor beta chains from a single sample sequenced in a study of blood T cell repertoires in COVID-19 (TCRdb year 2020). Library generation was performed with the immunoSEQ multiplex PCR assay. The clones in this table, taken by TCRdb from immuneACCESS, are in-frame only. Not every clone is retained; where verified, under half of the shortfall comes from an unresolved V gene, and the cause of the rest is unknown. Within this sample are 100,000 to 150,000 clones, with around 86% of them counted one time only. Together, the top ten hold approximately 6.6% of the sample. Sequenced: peripheral blood. These receptor sequences come from a man older than 75 with active or convalescent COVID-19.

The gene calls are TRBV3-1 (or the pseudogene TRBV3-2) and TRBJ2-1, with 10 bases aligning to TRBD1. The germline gives CDR1 LGHDT, CDR2 YNNKEL (reference sequence). The CDR3 covers 16 residues. V lost 0 bases to trimming and J lost 8 bases; unmatched junction nucleotides: 7. The CDR3, as DNA: TGTGCCAGCAGCCAAGATCTGGGGACAGGGGATGATGAGCAGTTCTTC. Residues: CASSQDLGTGDDEQFF.

In this sample, this clone turned up a few times. The chain carries TRBV7-2 and TRBJ2-5, with TRBD2 identical over 7 bases. CDR3 length: 13 amino acids. Germline CDR1 SGHTA, CDR2 FQGNSA. V gave up 4 bases and J gave up 5 bases; unmatched junction bases: 4. The CDR3 region has the DNA TGTGCCAGCAGCTCTAGCGGAGGGGAGACCCAGTACTTC. Its protein product is CASSSSGGETQYF. Combining the CDR3 with reference TRBV7-2 and TRBJ2-5 gives the whole variable domain GAGVSQSPSNKVTEKGKDVELRCDPISGHTALYWYRQSLGQGLEFLIYFQGNSAPDKSGLPSDRFSAERTGGSVSTLTIQRTQQEDSAVYLCASSSSGGETQYFGPGTRLLVL.

The chain combines TRBV27 with TRBJ2-2; D possibly corresponds to TRBD1 (6 bases). Germline-derived CDR1 and CDR2 are MNHEY and SMNVEV (reference sequence). This CDR3 comprises 14 residues. The germline V and J ends were trimmed by 8 bases and 2 bases, with 12 bases remaining between them. The CDR3 loop is CASRGGRNTGELFF. As DNA, the CDR3 is TGTGCCAGCCGAGGGGGTAGAAACACCGGGGAGCTGTTTTTT.

V is TRBV19 and J is TRBJ2-5, with TRBD2 matching 10 bases. Germline lookup yields CDR1 LNHDA and CDR2 SQIVND (reference sequence). The V and J ends lost 5 bases and 5 bases, in that order; junction bases with no gene match: 11. This CDR3 has 16 amino acids. The CDR3 sequence is CASSGWASGSVETQYF. As DNA, the CDR3 is TGTGCCAGTAGTGGGTGGGCTAGCGGGAGTGTCGAGACCCAGTACTTC.

This chain uses TRBV29-1 with TRBJ2-3; 9 bases map to TRBD2. V lost 1 base, J lost 0 bases, and 5 bases stayed unmatched. Germline V gene lookup returns CDR1 SQVTM and CDR2 ANQGSEA. The CDR3 is 16 amino acids. The CDR3 is CSVEGVREGSTDTQYF. The CDR3, as DNA: TGCAGCGTTGAAGGGGTGCGGGAGGGAAGCACAGATACGCAGTATTTT.

V gene TRBV18 combines with J gene TRBJ2-2; tentative D call: TRBD1 (6 bases). V was pared by 1 base and J by 3 bases, with 12 bases between. The CDR3 spans 16 residues. Germline V gene lookup returns CDR1 KGHSH and CDR2 LQKENI. This CDR3 reads CASSPLKTGDTGELFF. DNA of the CDR3: TGTGCCAGCTCACCACTGAAGACAGGAGACACCGGGGAGCTGTTTTTT. The complete variable domain, with remaining parts taken from reference TRBV18 and TRBJ2-2, reads NAGVMQNPRHLVRRRGQEARLRCSPMKGHSHVYWYRQLPEEGLKFMVYLQKENIIDESGMPKERFSAEFPKEGPSILRIQQVVRGDSAAYFCASSPLKTGDTGELFFGEGSRLTVL.

V and J are TRBV13 and TRBJ2-2, with TRBD1 as a possible D gene (5 bases). Germline CDR1 PRHDT, CDR2 FYEKMQ (reference sequence). V was cut by 6 bases and J by 3 bases, with 11 bases left in between. The CDR3 has 14 amino acids. This CDR3 reads CASSAGPYTGELFF. CDR3 DNA sequence: TGTGCCAGCAGTGCAGGGCCGTACACCGGGGAGCTGTTTTTT.

The chain is built from TRBV6-1 and TRBJ1-2, with a possible D match to TRBD1 (5 bases). V lost 3 bases, J lost 2 bases, and 7 bases lay in between. Germline loops: CDR1 MNHNS, CDR2 SASEGT. This CDR3 comprises 13 residues. As DNA, the CDR3 is TGTGCCAGCAGTGAGGCAGGGAACTATGGCTACACCTTC. Translated, it gives CASSEAGNYGYTF.

This clone was found once. The chain carries TRBV10-1 and TRBJ2-4, with D tentatively TRBD2 (6 bases). This CDR3 comprises 13 residues. The V end lost 9 bases, the J end lost 2 bases, and 11 bases lay between the germline ends. CDR1 is WNHNN and CDR2 is SYGVQD in the germline V gene (reference sequence). As DNA, the CDR3 is TGCGCCAGAGGACGGGACTCCAAAAACATTCAGTACTTC. This codes for CARGRDSKNIQYF.

The chain has TRBV28 and TRBJ2-5; 7 bases line up with TRBD2. V dropped 0 bases and J dropped 0; count of bases not matched to a gene: 19. The CDR3 consists of 21 residues. Germline CDR1 is MDHEN and CDR2 is SYDVKM. The chain's CDR3 is CASSLWRTSHGGGNNQETQYF. CDR3 in DNA: TGTGCCAGCAGTTTATGGAGGACTTCCCATGGGGGGGGGAATAACCAAGAGACCCAGTACTTC.

The chain carries TRBV13 and TRBJ2-2; TRBD2 matches 12 bases. The V gene end was trimmed by 0 bases and the J gene end by 5 bases; junction bases not matched to a gene: 1. The germline V gene encodes CDR1 PRHDT and CDR2 FYEKMQ (reference sequence). The CDR3 totals 16 residues. CDR3 region: CASSLGLAGGTGELFF. The CDR3, as DNA: TGTGCCAGCAGCTTAGGTCTAGCGGGAGGGACCGGGGAGCTGTTTTTT.

In this sample, this clone turned up once. The V and J genes are TRBV24-1 and TRBJ2-1; 13 nucleotides agree with TRBD2. Looked up from germline, CDR1 is KGHDR and CDR2 is SFDVKD. V was pared by 4 bases and J by 3 bases, with 5 bases of the junction left unmatched. The CDR3 has 17 amino acids. CDR3 region: CATSDPGLAGSYNEQFF. The CDR3 DNA sequence: TGTGCCACCAGTGACCCGGGACTAGCGGGGAGCTACAATGAGCAGTTCTTC.

This clone was seen more than once but under ten times. The genes are TRBV5-1 and TRBJ2-7; 7 bases agree with TRBD2. From germline, CDR1 is SGHRS and CDR2 YFSETQ. V trimming: 5 bases; J trimming: 6 bases; junction bases outside the gene matches: 14. The CDR3 has 15 amino acids. This chain's CDR3 is CASSEGGRGVGEQYF. DNA for the CDR3: TGCGCCAGCAGTGAGGGCGGGAGAGGAGTTGGCGAGCAGTACTTC. Variable domain in full (rest from reference TRBV5-1 and TRBJ2-7): KAGVTQTPRYLIKTRGQQVTLSCSPISGHRSVSWYQQTPGQGLQFLFEYFSETQRNKGNFPGRFSGRQFSNSRSEMNVSTLELGDSALYLCASSEGGRGVGEQYFGPGTRLTVT.

The CDR3 loop is CASRGNLGREGGNEQYF. The CDR3 region has the DNA TGTGCCAGCAGGGGAAACTTGGGGCGGGAAGGAGGAAACGAGCAGTACTTC. This rearrangement joins TRBV14 to TRBJ2-7; D may be TRBD2 (6 bases). Looked up from germline, CDR1 is SGHDN and CDR2 is FVKESK. The V end lost 6 bases, the J end lost 5 bases, and 26 bases lay between the germline ends. The CDR3 is 17 residues long.

The V and J genes are TRBV2 and TRBJ1-3; maybe TRBD1 (6 bases). Germline V gene data show CDR1 as SNHLY and CDR2 as FYNNEI. This CDR3 region has 15 residues. V lost 2 bases, J lost 2 bases, and 10 bases lay in between. The CDR3 loop is CASSELAGAGNTIYF. The CDR3 nucleotides read TGTGCCAGCAGTGAATTGGCAGGGGCTGGAAACACCATATATTTT. Full variable domain (remainder filled in from reference TRBV2 and TRBJ1-3): EPEVTQTPSHQVTQMGQEVILRCVPISNHLYFYWYRQILGQKVEFLVSFYNNEISEKSEIFDDQFSVERPDGSNFTLKIRSTKLEDSAMYFCASSELAGAGNTIYFGEGSWLTVV.